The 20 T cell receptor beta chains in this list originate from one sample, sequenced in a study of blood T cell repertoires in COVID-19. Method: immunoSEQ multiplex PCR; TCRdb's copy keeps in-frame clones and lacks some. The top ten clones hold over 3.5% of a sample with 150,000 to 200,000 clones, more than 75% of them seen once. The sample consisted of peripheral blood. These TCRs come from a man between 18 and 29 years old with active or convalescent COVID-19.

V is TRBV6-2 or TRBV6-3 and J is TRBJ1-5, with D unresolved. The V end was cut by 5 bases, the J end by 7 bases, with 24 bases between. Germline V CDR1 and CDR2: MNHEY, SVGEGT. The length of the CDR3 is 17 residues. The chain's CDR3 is CASSLDRGPVIGQPQHF. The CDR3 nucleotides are TGTGCCAGCAGTCTCGACCGCGGCCCAGTGATAGGCCAGCCCCAGCATTTT.

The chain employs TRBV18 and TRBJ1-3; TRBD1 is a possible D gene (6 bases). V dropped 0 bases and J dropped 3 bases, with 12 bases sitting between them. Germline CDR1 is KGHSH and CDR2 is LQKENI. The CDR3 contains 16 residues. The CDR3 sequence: CASSPPTGLGGNTIYF. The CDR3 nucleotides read TGTGCCAGCTCACCACCGACAGGCCTGGGTGGAAACACCATATATTTT. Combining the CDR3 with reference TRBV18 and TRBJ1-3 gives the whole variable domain NAGVMQNPRHLVRRRGQEARLRCSPMKGHSHVYWYRQLPEEGLKFMVYLQKENIIDESGMPKERFSAEFPKEGPSILRIQQVVRGDSAAYFCASSPPTGLGGNTIYFGEGSWLTVV.

The CDR3 DNA follows: TGTGCCAGCAGTTTCGGTCCGGGAGGGCTATACGAGCAGTACTTC. Translating it yields CASSFGPGGLYEQYF. V is TRBV27 and J is TRBJ2-7, with 8 bases identical to TRBD2. The germline V gene has CDR1 MNHEY and CDR2 SMNVEV (reference sequence). The CDR3 has 15 amino acids. Germline trimming cut 3 bases from V and 4 bases from J; bases unmatched to any gene: 8.

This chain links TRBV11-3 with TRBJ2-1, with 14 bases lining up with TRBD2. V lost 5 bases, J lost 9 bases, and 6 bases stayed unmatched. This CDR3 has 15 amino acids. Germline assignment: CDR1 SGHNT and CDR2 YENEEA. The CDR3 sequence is CASSGTSGSVAEQFF. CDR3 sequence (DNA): TGTGCCAGCAGCGGGACTAGCGGGAGTGTAGCTGAGCAGTTCTTC. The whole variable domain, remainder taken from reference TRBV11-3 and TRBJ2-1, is EAGVVQSPRYKIIEKKQPVAFWCNPISGHNTLYWYLQNLGQGPELLIRYENEEAVDDSQLPKDRFSAERLKGVDSTLKIQPAELGDSAVYLCASSGTSGSVAEQFFGPGTRLTVL.

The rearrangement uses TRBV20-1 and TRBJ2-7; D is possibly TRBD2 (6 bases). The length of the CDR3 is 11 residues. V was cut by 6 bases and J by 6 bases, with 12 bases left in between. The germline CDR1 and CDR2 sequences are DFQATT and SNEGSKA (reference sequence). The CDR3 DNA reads TGCAGTGCCCCAAGGAGGGGCGAGCAGTACTTC. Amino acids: CSAPRRGEQYF.

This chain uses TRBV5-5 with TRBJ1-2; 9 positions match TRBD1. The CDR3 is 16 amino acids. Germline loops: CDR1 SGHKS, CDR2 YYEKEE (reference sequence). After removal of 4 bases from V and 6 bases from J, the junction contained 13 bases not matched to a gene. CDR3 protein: CASSTPGQGLGDGYTF. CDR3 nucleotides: TGTGCCAGCAGCACACCGGGACAGGGTCTAGGCGATGGCTACACCTTC. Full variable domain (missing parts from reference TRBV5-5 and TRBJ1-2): DAGVTQSPTHLIKTRGQQVTLRCSPISGHKSVSWYQQVLGQGPQFIFQYYEKEERGRGNFPDRFSARQFPNYSSELNVNALLLGDSALYLCASSTPGQGLGDGYTFGSGTRLTVV.

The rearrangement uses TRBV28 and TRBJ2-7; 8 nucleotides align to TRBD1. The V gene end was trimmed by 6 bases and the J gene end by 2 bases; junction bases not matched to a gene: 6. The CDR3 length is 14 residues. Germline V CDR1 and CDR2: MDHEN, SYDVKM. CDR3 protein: CASSPGQGTYEQYV. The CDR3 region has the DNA TGTGCCAGCAGCCCCGGACAGGGAACCTACGAGCAGTACGTC.

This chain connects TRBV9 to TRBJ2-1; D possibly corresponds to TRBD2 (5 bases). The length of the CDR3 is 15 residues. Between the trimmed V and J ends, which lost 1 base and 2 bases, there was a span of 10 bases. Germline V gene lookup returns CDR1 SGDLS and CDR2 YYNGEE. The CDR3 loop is CASSVTGVPYNEQFF. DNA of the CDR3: TGTGCCAGCAGCGTAACCGGGGTACCCTACAATGAGCAGTTCTTC. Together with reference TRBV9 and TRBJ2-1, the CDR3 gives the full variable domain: DSGVTQTPKHLITATGQRVTLRCSPRSGDLSVYWYQQSLDQGLQFLIQYYNGEERAKGNILERFSAQQFPDLHSELNLSSLELGDSALYFCASSVTGVPYNEQFFGPGTRLTVL.

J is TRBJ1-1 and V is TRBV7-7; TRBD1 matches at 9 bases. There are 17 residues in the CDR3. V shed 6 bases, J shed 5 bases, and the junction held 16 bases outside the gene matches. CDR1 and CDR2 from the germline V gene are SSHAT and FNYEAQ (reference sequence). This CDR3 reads CASRQAGTGFPKTEAFF. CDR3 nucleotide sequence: TGTGCCAGCAGACAAGCCGGGACAGGGTTCCCTAAGACTGAAGCTTTCTTT.

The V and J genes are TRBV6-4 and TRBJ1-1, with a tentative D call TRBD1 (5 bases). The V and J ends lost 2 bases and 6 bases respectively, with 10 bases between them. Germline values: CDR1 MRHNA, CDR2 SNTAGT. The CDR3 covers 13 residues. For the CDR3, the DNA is TGTGCCAGCAGTGACCAGGGTAGGGCTGAAGCTTTCTTT. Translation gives CASSDQGRAEAFF.

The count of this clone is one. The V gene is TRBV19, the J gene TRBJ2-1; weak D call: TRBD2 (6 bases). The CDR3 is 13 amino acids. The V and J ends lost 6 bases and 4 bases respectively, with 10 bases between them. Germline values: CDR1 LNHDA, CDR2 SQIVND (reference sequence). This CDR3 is CASRGGKYNEQFF. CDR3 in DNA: TGTGCCAGTAGAGGCGGGAAATACAATGAGCAGTTCTTC.

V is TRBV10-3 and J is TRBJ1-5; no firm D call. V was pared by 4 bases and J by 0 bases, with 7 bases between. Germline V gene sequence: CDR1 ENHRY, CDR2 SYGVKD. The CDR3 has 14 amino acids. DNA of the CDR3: TGTGCCATCAGTGCCCAGATTAGCAATCAGCCCCAGCATTTT. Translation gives CAISAQISNQPQHF.

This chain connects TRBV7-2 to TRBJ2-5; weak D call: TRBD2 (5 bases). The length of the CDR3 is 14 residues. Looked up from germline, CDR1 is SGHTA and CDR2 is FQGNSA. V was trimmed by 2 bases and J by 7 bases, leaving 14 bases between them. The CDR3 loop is CASSLLTSEGTQYF. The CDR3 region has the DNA TGTGCCAGCAGCTTACTGACCTCTGAGGGGACCCAGTACTTC.

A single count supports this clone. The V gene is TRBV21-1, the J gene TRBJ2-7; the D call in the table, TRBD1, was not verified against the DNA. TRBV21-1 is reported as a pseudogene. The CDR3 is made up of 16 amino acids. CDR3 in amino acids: CASNIVDRGVMYEQYF. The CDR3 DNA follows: TGTGCCAGCAACATTGTGGACAGGGGGGTTATGTACGAGCAGTACTTC.

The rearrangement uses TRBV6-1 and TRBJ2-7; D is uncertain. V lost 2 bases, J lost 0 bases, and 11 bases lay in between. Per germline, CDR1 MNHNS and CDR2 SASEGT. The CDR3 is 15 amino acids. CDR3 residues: CASSETSASSYEQYF. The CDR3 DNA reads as TGTGCCAGCAGTGAAACCAGCGCAAGCTCCTACGAGCAGTACTTC.

This chain's CDR3 is CASSLQGEGNTIYF. The DNA of the CDR3 is TGTGCCAGCAGCTTACAGGGCGAAGGAAACACCATATATTTT. This chain joins TRBV7-9 and TRBJ1-3; D is perhaps TRBD1 (5 bases). Germline loops: CDR1 SEHNR, CDR2 FQNEAQ (reference sequence). Trimming left V 2 bases short and J 4 bases short, with 9 bases between. This CDR3 has 14 amino acids.

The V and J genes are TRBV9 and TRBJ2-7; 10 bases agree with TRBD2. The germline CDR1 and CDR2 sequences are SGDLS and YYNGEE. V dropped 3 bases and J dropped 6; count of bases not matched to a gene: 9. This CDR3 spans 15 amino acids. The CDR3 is CASSDSGLALSEQYF. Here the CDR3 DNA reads TGTGCCAGCAGCGACTCGGGACTAGCGCTCTCCGAGCAGTACTTC.

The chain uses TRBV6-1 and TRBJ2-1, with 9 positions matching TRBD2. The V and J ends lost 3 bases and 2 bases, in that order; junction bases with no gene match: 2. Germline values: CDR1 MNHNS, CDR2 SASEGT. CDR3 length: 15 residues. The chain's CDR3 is CASSELAGTYNEQFF. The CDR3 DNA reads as TGTGCCAGCAGTGAGCTAGCGGGGACCTACAATGAGCAGTTCTTC.

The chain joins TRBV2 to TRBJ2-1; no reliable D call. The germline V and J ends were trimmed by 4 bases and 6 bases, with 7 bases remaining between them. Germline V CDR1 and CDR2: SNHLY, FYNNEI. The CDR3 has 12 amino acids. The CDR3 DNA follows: TGTGCCAGCAGTGTTCGAGGCAATGAGCAGTTCTTC. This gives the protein CASSVRGNEQFF.

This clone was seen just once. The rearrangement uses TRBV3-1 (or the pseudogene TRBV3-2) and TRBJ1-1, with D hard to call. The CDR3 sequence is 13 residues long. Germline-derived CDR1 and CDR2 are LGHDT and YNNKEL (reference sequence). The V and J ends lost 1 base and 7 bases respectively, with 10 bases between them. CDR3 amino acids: CASSQVAGIEAFF. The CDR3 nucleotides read TGTGCCAGCAGCCAAGTGGCGGGAATTGAAGCTTTCTTT.